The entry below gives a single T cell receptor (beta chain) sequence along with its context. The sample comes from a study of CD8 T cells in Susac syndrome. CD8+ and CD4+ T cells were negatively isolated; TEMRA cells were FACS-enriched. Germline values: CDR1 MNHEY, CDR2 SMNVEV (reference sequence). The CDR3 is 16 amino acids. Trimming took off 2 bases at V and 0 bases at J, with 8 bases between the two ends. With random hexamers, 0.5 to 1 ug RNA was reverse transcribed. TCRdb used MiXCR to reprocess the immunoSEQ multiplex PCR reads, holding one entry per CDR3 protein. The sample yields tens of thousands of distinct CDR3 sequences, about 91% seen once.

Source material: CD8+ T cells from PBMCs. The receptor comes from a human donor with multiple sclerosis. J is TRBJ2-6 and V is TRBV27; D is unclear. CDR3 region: CASSLVARSGANVLTF. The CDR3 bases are TGTGCCAGCAGTTTAGTTGCCCGCTCTGGGGCCAACGTCCTGACTTTC.